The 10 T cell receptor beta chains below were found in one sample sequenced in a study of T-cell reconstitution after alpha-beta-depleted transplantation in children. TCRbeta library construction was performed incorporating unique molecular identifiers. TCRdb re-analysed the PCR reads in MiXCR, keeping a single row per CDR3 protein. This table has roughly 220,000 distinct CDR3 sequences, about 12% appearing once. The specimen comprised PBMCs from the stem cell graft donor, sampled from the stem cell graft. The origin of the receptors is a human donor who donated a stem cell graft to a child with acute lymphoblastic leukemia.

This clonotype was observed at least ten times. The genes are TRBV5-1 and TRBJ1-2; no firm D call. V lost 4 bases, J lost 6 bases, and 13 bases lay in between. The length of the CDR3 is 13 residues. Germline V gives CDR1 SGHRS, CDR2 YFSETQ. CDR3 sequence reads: CASSGSRLNGYTF. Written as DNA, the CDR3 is TGCGCCAGCAGCGGCTCCCGACTGAATGGCTACACCTTC.

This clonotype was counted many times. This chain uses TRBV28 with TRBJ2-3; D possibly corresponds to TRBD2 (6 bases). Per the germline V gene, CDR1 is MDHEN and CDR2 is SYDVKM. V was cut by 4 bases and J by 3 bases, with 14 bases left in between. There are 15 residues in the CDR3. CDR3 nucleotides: TGTGCCAGCAGTTCACCGGGGCTAGCGACAGATACGCAGTATTTT. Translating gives CASSSPGLATDTQYF.

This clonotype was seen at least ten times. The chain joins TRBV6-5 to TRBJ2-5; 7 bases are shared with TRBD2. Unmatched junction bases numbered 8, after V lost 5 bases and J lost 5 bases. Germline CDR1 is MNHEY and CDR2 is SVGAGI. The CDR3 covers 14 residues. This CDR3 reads CASSLRRGTETQYF. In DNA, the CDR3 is TGTGCCAGCAGTCTCCGGCGGGGGACGGAGACCCAGTACTTC.

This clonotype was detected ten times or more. The CDR3 reads CASSEQGASSPLHF. The CDR3 DNA is TGTGCCAGCAGTGAACAGGGGGCCAGCTCACCCCTCCACTTT. The genes are TRBV6-1 and TRBJ1-6; 8 bases align to TRBD1. V shed 2 bases and J 10 bases; nucleotides not matched to a gene: 4. This CDR3 region has 14 residues. Germline V gene data show CDR1 as MNHNS and CDR2 as SASEGT.

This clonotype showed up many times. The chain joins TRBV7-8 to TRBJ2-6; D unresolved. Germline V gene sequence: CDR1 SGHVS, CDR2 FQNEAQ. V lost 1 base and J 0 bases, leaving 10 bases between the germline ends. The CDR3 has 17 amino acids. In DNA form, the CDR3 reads TGTGCCAGCAGCTTAGGGCAGTGGACCTCTGGGGCCAACGTCCTGACTTTC. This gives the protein CASSLGQWTSGANVLTF.

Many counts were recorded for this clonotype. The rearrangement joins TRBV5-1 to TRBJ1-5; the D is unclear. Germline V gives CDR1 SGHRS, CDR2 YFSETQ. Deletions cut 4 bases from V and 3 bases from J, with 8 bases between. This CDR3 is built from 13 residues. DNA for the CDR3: TGCGCCAGCAGCCTTGATCCCAATCAGCCCCAGCATTTT. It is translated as CASSLDPNQPQHF.

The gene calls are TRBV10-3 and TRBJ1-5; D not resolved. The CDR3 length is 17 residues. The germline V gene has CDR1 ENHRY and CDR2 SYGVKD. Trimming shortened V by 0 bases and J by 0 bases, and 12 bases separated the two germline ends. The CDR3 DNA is TGTGCCATCAGTGAGTCAGTGGGAGGTTATAGCAATCAGCCCCAGCATTTT. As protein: CAISESVGGYSNQPQHF.

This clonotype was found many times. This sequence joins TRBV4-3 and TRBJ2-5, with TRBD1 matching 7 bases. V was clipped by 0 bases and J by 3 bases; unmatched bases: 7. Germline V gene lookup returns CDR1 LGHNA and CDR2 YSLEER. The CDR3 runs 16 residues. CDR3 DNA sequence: TGCGCCAGCAGCCAAGACCCCGGGACAGCGAAAGAGACCCAGTACTTC. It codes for CASSQDPGTAKETQYF.

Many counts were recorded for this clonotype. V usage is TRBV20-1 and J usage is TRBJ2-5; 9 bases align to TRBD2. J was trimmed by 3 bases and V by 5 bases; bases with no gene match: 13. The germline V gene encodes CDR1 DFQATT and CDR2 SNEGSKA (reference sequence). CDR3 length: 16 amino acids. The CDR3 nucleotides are TGCAGTGCTCTATACCCGATAGGACTAGCGAAAGAGACCCAGTACTTC. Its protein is CSALYPIGLAKETQYF.

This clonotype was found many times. The CDR3 region has the DNA TGCGCCAGCAGCCAAGATAGGAGGACCAGCTCCTACAATGAGCAGTTCTTC. This gives the protein CASSQDRRTSSYNEQFF. The chain links TRBV4-3 to TRBJ2-1; TRBD2 might be the D (5 bases). There are 17 residues in the CDR3. V lost 0 bases and J lost 0, with 12 bases in between. Germline CDR1 reads LGHNA; CDR2 reads YSLEER.